This T cell receptor (beta chain) appears in the sequencing data of a study of blood T cells in healthy people across ages. Trimming took off 2 bases at V and 4 bases at J, with 10 bases between the two ends. The CDR3 loop spans 14 amino acids. Germline CDR1 reads SGHNT; CDR2 reads YENEEA. A second about 6 to 11 cycle PCR used barcoded and J-beta primers. TCRdb recomputed calls from the 5' RACE reads with MiXCR, one row per CDR3 protein. The sample carries 1.5 million to 2 million distinct CDR3 sequences, over 25% recorded once. The chain couples TRBV11-3 to TRBJ2-3, with unresolved D. The material sequenced was blood. The sequence was collected from a woman in her twenties or thirties in good health. The CDR3 loop is CASSLLGHADTQYF. CDR3 nucleotide sequence: TGTGCCAGCAGCTTACTAGGGCACGCAGATACGCAGTATTTT.